This T cell receptor (beta chain) was retrieved from a study of cytomegalovirus exposure and HLA in healthy donors (dated by TCRdb to about 2017). Broadly, across the study: In an earlier analysis of under 750 of the donors, about 270 Gb of sequence data and 90 million to 120 million unique TCR beta sequences from 180 million or so T cells were reported. About 300 gigabases of sequencing data and around 90 million unique TCR sequences made up an early release that covered roughly 670 HLA-typed donors. Of the roughly 400 genotyped donors, 75% to 85% were placed in the genetic ancestry cluster associated with self-reported Caucasian donors. The study aimed to test whether signatures of past pathogen exposure could be identified by cataloging public T cell receptors. The study profiled the T cell repertoires of hundreds of subjects by immunosequencing and related them to cytomegalovirus serostatus. Besides the first cohort of approximately 710 subjects, a separate validation cohort made up of about 120 different subjects was used. The study combined high-throughput TCR immunosequencing, statistical association of individual TCRs with disease status, and machine learning to predict cytomegalovirus infection status. A later analysis re-analyzed previously published TCR beta repertoires from about 730 donors and added high-resolution HLA genotyping to study TCR occurrence patterns. In the later analysis, no new phenotypic data were used to find candidate immune exposures; instead, reliance was placed on TCR beta sequences and their occurrence across donors. An earlier analysis of nearly 600 of the donors applied high-throughput TCR beta sequencing to assess whether each TCR beta V gene segment acted as functional or pseudogenic. Alongside the repertoire data, information on donor age, sex, ethnicity and CMV serostatus was compiled. Genome-wide SNP genotypes for about 65% of the roughly 670 donors were used in a later genetic analysis, which treated that subset as a discovery cohort. All discovery cohort repertoires had been generated using a single sequencing platform. Class I and class II HLA loci were covered by the typing at four-digit resolution. The number of donors typed differed by locus, with 629-630 for A, B, C, DRB1 and DQB1, roughly 520 for DQA1, nearly 610 for DPA1, and some 470 for DPB1. Because of strong linkage in the cohort, 5 or 6 DR-DQ haplotypes were treated as single units for association and clustering. Among about 410 genotyped donors of the cohort, an average of about 240,000 unique TCR beta nucleotide sequences was sequenced per donor, of which 15% to 20% were non-productive. The paper as a whole reports these results and caveats: This cohort had only TCR beta chains sequenced, and the lack of alpha or paired-chain data limited which features could be detected. It was suggested by the authors that the approach could potentially be generalized to other disease states and immunological phenotypes. A further reported finding was that TCR beta sequences accurately predicted the HLA-A and HLA-B alleles for most subjects in the first cohort. According to a later genetic analysis, donors in an Asian-associated ancestry cluster had fewer N-insertions in productive TCRs than the approximately 670-donor mean. A total of some 180 TCR beta chains were listed by the study as associated with cytomegalovirus. The sequencing pipeline was judged likely to have produced a cluster of highly shared sequence variants as a technical artifact. When HLA alleles, especially DR and DQ, strongly co-occurred, attributing TCR associations to individual alleles was difficult. Because HLA typing was unavailable for some donors at each locus, only the typed subset was used in association tests. Cytomegalovirus status was reported to be diagnosed by the classifier with high specificity and sensitivity in both the original and validation cohorts. An association between a missense DCLRE1C variant and V-gene and J-gene trimming of TCR beta chains was found in a later genetic analysis and replicated in an independent cohort. Because counts were too low, more than 15 rarely observed V segments, including chromosome 9 orphons, were excluded from the earlier analysis of several hundred of the donors. The 87-base-pair reads could not distinguish some IMGT-functional V segments, including TRBV6-2 and TRBV6-3, so those segments were excluded. Three of the identified cytomegalovirus-associated TCR beta chains were confirmed in vitro to be specific for cytomegalovirus antigens. Specific HLA alleles were associated with roughly 16,000 TCR beta sequences at a false discovery rate of 0.05 in a later analysis. Immune exposure information for the cohort was limited to CMV serostatus. In a later analysis, HLA-associated TCR beta chains showed more clonal expansion and lower generation probabilities than non-associated chains that were equally common. In an earlier analysis of approximately 590 of the donors, most TCR beta V segments were observed in productive rearrangements about 87% or about 30% of the time, broadly matching IMGT annotations. Linkage disequilibrium might explain the correlated functional status among segregating V segments, but an unknown experimental factor could not be ruled out. Most TCR sequences were observed very rarely across donors, whereas some public TCRs were present in many individuals. Presence/absence analyses assumed roughly uniform sequencing depth across donors, an assumption that may not hold. A later analysis found that TCR association rates varied across HLA loci, with DRB1 alleles showing the most associated TCRs and HLA-C alleles the fewest. Most CMV-associated TCR beta chains appeared to be HLA-restricted in a later analysis, and the HLA associations seemed to be driven largely by CMV exposure. In a later analysis, several top co-occurrence clusters were reported to appear linked to parvovirus B19, influenza, CMV and Epstein-Barr virus.

Via the germline V gene (reference sequence), CDR1 is MNHEY and CDR2 SMNVEV. The CDR3 starts with the cysteine, ends with the phenylalanine, and has 10 residues. Kept here is only the CDR3 DNA, which spans 30 bases and is read in frame from base 1. The cohort consisted of 600 to 700 healthy bone marrow donors. Cohort members were all nominally healthy when sampled, although unrecorded immune exposures were likely present. The donor was CMV seronegative and belonged to the group of over 300 seronegative cohort members. Each donor provided a peripheral blood sample, and peripheral blood mononuclear cells were used for TCR beta sequencing. Genomic DNA was extracted from the blood cell samples with the Qiagen DNeasy Blood Extraction Kit. A note on this clone: Its antigen is unknown. Base qualities are not recorded, but no much larger clone differs from it by a single base.

Libraries were prepared through the immunoSEQ multiplex PCR assay. For the multiplex PCR, a mixture combining 60 forward primers for TCR Vbeta segments and 13 reverse primers for TCR Jbeta segments was used. Amplification of the CDR3 region of rearranged TCR beta genes was performed with a multiplex PCR assay on genomic DNA. On the Illumina HiSeq System, the amplified TCR beta libraries were sequenced as 87-base-pair reads. The paper's processing steps were these. A later analysis counted some 74 million unique TCR beta chains across the 666 repertoires, and some 12 million of these chains were shared by at least two donors. Raw reads were error-corrected and collapsed into unique sequences with a nearest-neighbor algorithm that merged closely related sequences to remove PCR and sequencing errors. To assign V, D and J gene segments, CDR3 sequences were aligned to IMGT reference sequences. For a sequence to be retained, a match of at least six nucleotides to both a V gene segment and a J gene segment was required. A rearrangement counted as productive if the CDR3 had no stop codons and remained in frame with V and J, and every other rearrangement counted as non-productive. CDR3 was defined by IMGT convention, running from the second conserved V-encoded cysteine to the conserved J-encoded phenylalanine. Sequences without an unambiguous match to a single V gene segment were excluded from the earlier analysis of about 640 of the donors. In an earlier analysis of 450 to 700 of the donors, V segments were called functional above 56.7% productive rearrangements and were called segregating when the between-donor standard deviation exceeded 5%. A statistical classification framework was developed to diagnose cytomegalovirus status using the catalog of TCR beta chain sequences. V and J gene assignment, in a later analysis, came from comparing TCR nucleotide sequences with IMGT/GENE-DB human TR gene sequences. The TCRdist pipeline was used in a later analysis to assign CDR3 sequences and most-parsimonious VDJ recombination scenarios. In a later analysis, each TCR beta chain was defined by its CDR3 amino acid sequence together with its V-gene family, and reads without a unique V-gene family were excluded. As a way to deal with suspected cross-contamination and a sequencing artifact, a later analysis dropped 640 or so nucleotide sequences that were highly shared and had low generation probability. In a later analysis, a clonal expansion index was calculated for each public chain from normalized within-repertoire ranks of inferred template counts. A later analysis computed generation probabilities with a VDJ recombination model fitted to out-of-frame rearrangements, and checked the results against IGoR. In a later analysis, TCR-TCR, TCR-HLA and TCR-CMV co-occurrence was scored with hypergeometric tests, and a repertoire-size bias correction was applied to TCR pairs. To estimate false discovery rates, a later analysis permuted the HLA or CMV assignments 20 times. A later analysis grouped co-occurring TCRs with DBSCAN, adding TCRdist sequence similarity when clustering within HLA-allele-positive subsets. For co-occurrence clustering, repertoires with fewer than 30,000 or more than 120,000 public chains were excluded, along with roughly 5 repertoires with anomalous nucleotide sharing. This is the immuneACCESS table as TCRdb keeps it, with only in-frame sequences that have V and J called. A part of the clones is gone; compared with another copy, unresolved V genes explain less than half, and the rest is unexplained. That table gives V, J and clone size, and the DNA gave D and trimming. This sample comprises over 150,000 clones, more than 70% of them detected only once. Clones ranked in the top ten supply 1.2% to 1.5% of the sample.

The sequence was obtained from a man aged 60-69 years in good health and CMV-seronegative. The specimen sequenced was PBMCs. The chain links TRBV27 with TRBJ2-5, with the D gene uncertain. The J call may be mistaken, given a closer DNA end match to TRBJ2-7. Here the CDR3 is given as CASSPYEQYF. The bases read TGTGCCAGCAGTCCTTACGAGCAGTACTTC.